Sequencing of this T cell receptor (beta chain) was carried out in a study of blood T cell repertoires in COVID-19. Study summary: Donors in the United States, Italy and Spain gave samples during acute or convalescent COVID-19.

The germline V gene encodes CDR1 MNHEY and CDR2 SMNVEV (reference sequence). V gave up 5 bases and J gave up 2 bases; unmatched junction bases: 8. The CDR3 is made up of 15 amino acids. Produced via immunoSEQ multiplex PCR; TCRdb's table is partial and in-frame only. This table holds 170,000 or so clones, about 86% found once. Material: peripheral blood. The rearrangement joins TRBV27 to TRBJ2-7; TRBD2 agrees at 8 bases. The receptor was isolated from a man aged 50 to 59 with active or convalescent COVID-19. CDR3 nucleotides: TGTGCCAGCAGTCCTTTAGCGGGGCCCCCCTACGAGCAGTACTTC. Translating it yields CASSPLAGPPYEQYF.